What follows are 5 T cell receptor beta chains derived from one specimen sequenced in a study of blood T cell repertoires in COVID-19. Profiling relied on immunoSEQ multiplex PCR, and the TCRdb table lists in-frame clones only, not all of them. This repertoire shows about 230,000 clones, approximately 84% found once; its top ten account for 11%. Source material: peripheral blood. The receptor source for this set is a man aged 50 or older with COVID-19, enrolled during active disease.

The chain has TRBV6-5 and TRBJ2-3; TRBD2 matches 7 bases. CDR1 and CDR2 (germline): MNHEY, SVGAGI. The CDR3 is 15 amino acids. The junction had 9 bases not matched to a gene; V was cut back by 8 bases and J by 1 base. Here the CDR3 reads CASGRGGGGTDTQYF. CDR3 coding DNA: TGTGCCAGCGGGCGCGGGGGAGGGGGCACAGATACGCAGTATTTT.

CDR3 nucleotides: TGTGCCAGCAGTGAAGCTAGGGGCACCTCTGAAGCTTTCTTT. It yields the protein CASSEARGTSEAFF. This sequence joins TRBV6-1 and TRBJ1-1; maybe TRBD1 (5 bases). The V end was cut by 0 bases, the J end by 6 bases, with 11 bases between. The CDR3 has 14 residues. In germline, CDR1 is MNHNS, CDR2 SASEGT.

This CDR3 is CASSLNPPGYEQYF. As DNA, the CDR3 is TGTGCCAGCAGTCTAAATCCCCCAGGGTACGAGCAGTACTTC. This chain links TRBV27 with TRBJ2-7; maybe TRBD1 (5 bases). Germline CDR1 MNHEY, CDR2 SMNVEV (reference sequence). The V end was cut by 5 bases, the J end by 4 bases, with 15 bases between. The CDR3 is made up of 14 amino acids.

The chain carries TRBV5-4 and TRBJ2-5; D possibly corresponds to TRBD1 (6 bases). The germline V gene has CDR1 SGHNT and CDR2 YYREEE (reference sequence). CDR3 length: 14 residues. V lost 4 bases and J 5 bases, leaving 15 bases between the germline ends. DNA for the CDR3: TGTGCCAGCAGCCCGGGACACTCTAGGGAGACCCAGTACTTC. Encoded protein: CASSPGHSRETQYF.

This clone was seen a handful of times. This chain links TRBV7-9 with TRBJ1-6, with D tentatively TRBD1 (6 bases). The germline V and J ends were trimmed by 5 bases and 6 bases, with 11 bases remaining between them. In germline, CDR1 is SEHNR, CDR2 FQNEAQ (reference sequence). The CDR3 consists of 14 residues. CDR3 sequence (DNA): TGTGCCAGCAGCACCAGGGGAAGTAATTCACCCCTCCACTTT. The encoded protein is CASSTRGSNSPLHF.